These 27 T cell receptor beta chains share one sample of origin, sequenced in a study of CD8 T cells in ankylosing spondylitis (dated by TCRdb to 2015 to 2018). The library relied on 5' RACE. Sequencing relied on an Illumina HiSeq 2500. In-frame beta chains were kept once TCRdb had trimmed the public reads at Q25 with fastp and called clones with MiXCR. Rows with one shared CDR3 protein collapse into an entry with the most common genes and DNA. Recorded for this sample are 290,000 or so distinct CDR3 sequences; around 21% of them occurred a single time. 3.5% of the sample goes to the ten largest clones. The sequenced sample was blood, either unsorted or a sorted T cell fraction (not recorded which). These receptors came from a female donor with ankylosing spondylitis or in good health (not recorded which).

This clonotype turned up a few times. This rearrangement joins TRBV14 to TRBJ2-1; D possibly matches TRBD1 or TRBD2 (5 bases each). Germline V gene data show CDR1 as SGHDN and CDR2 as FVKESK. The germline V and J ends were trimmed by 4 bases and 6 bases, with 16 bases remaining between them. The CDR3 length is 15 residues. In nucleotides, the CDR3 is TGTGCCAGCAGCCCATATTCCGGGGCGGCCAATGAGCAGTTCTTC. It encodes CASSPYSGAANEQFF.

At least ten counts were recorded for this clonotype. The chain combines TRBV5-1 with TRBJ2-1; the D gene is possibly TRBD2 (5 bases). This CDR3 spans 14 amino acids. The germline V gene encodes CDR1 SGHRS and CDR2 YFSETQ. V lost 2 bases, J lost 4 bases, and 10 bases lay in between. CDR3 loop: CASSLSSGYNEQFF. The CDR3 DNA follows: TGCGCCAGCAGCTTATCGTCGGGGTACAATGAGCAGTTCTTC.

The rearrangement joins TRBV5-1 to TRBJ1-3, with a tentative D call TRBD1 (5 bases). V shed 0 bases and J shed 2 bases, with 9 bases lying between them. This CDR3 spans 15 amino acids. Germline V gene data show CDR1 as SGHRS and CDR2 as YFSETQ. CDR3 protein: CASSLGRATGNTIYF. For the CDR3, the DNA is TGCGCCAGCAGCTTGGGCAGGGCGACTGGAAACACCATATATTTT.

The chain recombines TRBV6-5 with TRBJ1-4; TRBD1 aligns across 9 bases. From germline, CDR1 is MNHEY and CDR2 SVGAGI. The CDR3 is 15 residues long. V lost 0 bases and J lost 6; bases outside the gene matches: 2. CDR3 nucleotide sequence: TGTGCCAGCAGTTACTCACGACAGGGGGATGAAAAACTGTTTTTT. It encodes CASSYSRQGDEKLFF.

The chain recombines TRBV10-3 with TRBJ1-1; a weak D match, TRBD1 (6 bases). The CDR3 spans 12 residues. The germline V gene has CDR1 ENHRY and CDR2 SYGVKD. V was pared by 3 bases and J by 7 bases, with 9 bases between. The CDR3 is CAISELTGEAFF. The CDR3 DNA reads TGTGCCATCAGTGAATTGACAGGTGAAGCTTTCTTT.

The gene calls are TRBV5-1 and TRBJ2-7, with a weak D call TRBD2 (5 bases). This CDR3 is 14 amino acids long. Germline CDR1 reads SGHRS; CDR2 reads YFSETQ. V lost 1 base to trimming and J lost 1 base, with 9 bases between them. As DNA, the CDR3 is TGCGCCAGCAGCTTGATTCGGGGATCCTACGAGCAGTACTTC. This sequence encodes CASSLIRGSYEQYF. The full variable domain, with the rest looked up from reference TRBV5-1 and TRBJ2-7, is KAGVTQTPRYLIKTRGQQVTLSCSPISGHRSVSWYQQTPGQGLQFLFEYFSETQRNKGNFPGRFSGRQFSNSRSEMNVSTLELGDSALYLCASSLIRGSYEQYFGPGTRLTVT.

The chain joins TRBV6-1 to TRBJ1-2; D is perhaps TRBD1 (5 bases). Per the germline V gene, CDR1 is MNHNS and CDR2 is SASEGT. This CDR3 has 12 residues. V lost 8 bases to trimming and J lost 4 bases, with 11 bases between them. Written as DNA, the CDR3 is TGTGCCAGCCTCCGGGGGGGCTATGGCTACACCTTC. It translates to CASLRGGYGYTF.

The genes are TRBV9 and TRBJ1-2, with D possibly TRBD1 on 5 matching bases. Between the trimmed V and J ends, which lost 0 bases and 2 bases, there was a span of 5 bases. The CDR3 consists of 13 residues. Germline CDR1 and CDR2: SGDLS and YYNGEE. CDR3 nucleotides: TGTGCCAGCAGCGTAGGGGGCAACTATGGCTACACCTTC. It translates to CASSVGGNYGYTF.

The rearrangement joins TRBV11-2 to TRBJ2-7; a weak D match, TRBD1 (6 bases). Germline-derived CDR1 and CDR2 are SGHAT and FQNNGV. The CDR3 has 14 amino acids. Trimming cost V 5 bases and J 2 bases, with 13 bases left between them. The DNA for the CDR3 is TGTGCCAGCAGCCCCGACAGGCTCGCCTACGAGCAGTACTTC. As protein: CASSPDRLAYEQYF.

This rearrangement joins TRBV19 to TRBJ2-7, with TRBD2 identical over 13 bases. Germline V CDR1 and CDR2: LNHDA, SQIVND (reference sequence). The junction had 7 bases not matched to a gene; V was cut back by 5 bases and J by 0 bases. The CDR3 spans 17 residues. The CDR3 protein is CASSPTSGRPSSYEQYF. The CDR3 DNA follows: TGTGCCAGTAGTCCGACTAGCGGGAGGCCAAGCTCCTACGAGCAGTACTTC. Looking up the rest from reference TRBV19 and TRBJ2-7 gives the full variable domain: DGGITQSPKYLFRKEGQNVTLSCEQNLNHDAMYWYRQDPGQGLRLIYYSQIVNDFQKGDIAEGYSVSREKKESFPLTVTSAQKNPTAFYLCASSPTSGRPSSYEQYFGPGTRLTVT.

This rearrangement joins TRBV7-2 to TRBJ1-5; the match to TRBD1 covers 7 bases. J was trimmed by 4 bases and V by 2 bases; bases with no gene match: 8. Germline CDR1 SGHTA, CDR2 FQGNSA. The CDR3 length is 16 residues. CDR3 loop: CASSLSGQGVNQPQHF. CDR3 in DNA: TGTGCCAGCAGCTTAAGCGGGCAGGGGGTTAATCAGCCCCAGCATTTT.

This clonotype has only a few counts. The genes are TRBV10-3 and TRBJ1-5, with 7 positions matching TRBD1. The CDR3 covers 14 residues. J lost 5 bases, V lost 3 bases, and 4 bases had no gene match. The germline V gene encodes CDR1 ENHRY and CDR2 SYGVKD. Here the CDR3 DNA reads TGTGCCATCAGTGAAAGACAGGGCGATCAGCCCCAGCATTTT. Translated, it gives CAISERQGDQPQHF.

This clonotype turned up a few times. The gene calls are TRBV20-1 and TRBJ2-2; D ambiguous. Germline-derived CDR1 and CDR2 are DFQATT and SNEGSKA (reference sequence). The CDR3 totals 15 residues. The V end lost 3 bases, the J end lost 0 bases, and 11 bases lay between the germline ends. CDR3 loop: CSASVQDPNTGELFF. The CDR3 region has the DNA TGCAGTGCTAGTGTGCAGGACCCGAACACCGGGGAGCTGTTTTTT.

V and J are TRBV7-9 and TRBJ2-1; 11 bases are a match to TRBD2. CDR1 and CDR2 (germline): SEHNR, FQNEAQ (reference sequence). The CDR3 contains 17 residues. V was pared by 7 bases and J by 6 bases, with 14 bases of the junction left unmatched. Here the CDR3 DNA reads TGTGCCAGCAACCCAAAGGGTTCTAGCGGGAGGTTCAATGAGCAGTTCTTC. Translating gives CASNPKGSSGRFNEQFF.

This clonotype showed up many times. The rearrangement links TRBV20-1 to TRBJ2-7; either TRBD1 or TRBD2 may supply D (6 bases each). Trimming removed 6 bases from V and 7 bases from J, with 19 bases in between. The CDR3 has 13 amino acids. CDR1 and CDR2 (germline): DFQATT, SNEGSKA (reference sequence). The DNA of the CDR3 is TGCAGTGCCCCCCGGGGGCCTGCGGGAGAGCAGTACTTC. It translates to CSAPRGPAGEQYF.

The chain recombines TRBV6-5 with TRBJ1-2, with 12 bases that match TRBD1. Germline-derived CDR1 and CDR2 are MNHEY and SVGAGI. This CDR3 spans 17 amino acids. V was pared by 2 bases and J by 3 bases, with 7 bases of the junction left unmatched. In DNA, the CDR3 is TGTGCCAGCAGTTACCCCGGGACAGGGGGCTATGACTATGGCTACACCTTC. Protein sequence: CASSYPGTGGYDYGYTF.

This clonotype appeared a single time. The V gene is TRBV6-6, the J gene TRBJ2-1; D is possibly TRBD1 (8 bases). Germline V gene lookup returns CDR1 MNHNY and CDR2 SVGAGI (reference sequence). V dropped 6 bases and J dropped 10 bases, with 16 bases sitting between them. The CDR3 consists of 13 residues. CDR3 loop: CASSYRGRGEQFF. The CDR3 DNA sequence: TGTGCCAGCAGCTACAGGGGGAGGGGAGAGCAGTTCTTC.

Concerning this clonotype itself: One end of the junction fails to match germline, which may point to a read error. V usage is TRBV7-7 and J usage is TRBJ1-3; tentatively, D is TRBD1 (5 bases). Germline loops: CDR1 SSHAT, CDR2 FNYEAQ (reference sequence). CDR3 length: 15 amino acids. CDR3 bases: TGTGCTAGCAGCTCCGGGGCCGACTCTGGAAACACCATATATTTT. Translated, it gives CASSSGADSGNTIYF.

The V gene is TRBV6-2 or TRBV6-3, the J gene TRBJ2-1, with a weak D call TRBD2 (6 bases). The germline V and J ends were trimmed by 7 bases and 7 bases, with 32 bases remaining between them. The CDR3 consists of 19 residues. Per germline, CDR1 MNHEY and CDR2 SVGEGT. DNA of the CDR3: TGTGCCAGCAATTTTAGGACCCCAAAGGGACTTAGGTCCCTGAATGAGCAGTTCTTC. It specifies CASNFRTPKGLRSLNEQFF.

This clonotype was seen many times. J is TRBJ2-1 and V is TRBV20-1, with D perhaps being TRBD1 or TRBD2 (5 bases each). CDR1 is DFQATT and CDR2 is SNEGSKA in the germline V gene (reference sequence). The V gene lost 4 bases and the J gene lost 8 bases, with 24 bases spanning the gap. The CDR3 is made up of 16 amino acids. CDR3 loop: CSATTRDRTWDDEQFF. In DNA form, the CDR3 reads TGCAGTGCTACCACCCGGGACCGGACCTGGGACGATGAGCAGTTCTTC.

The CDR3 reads CASSQPPPTDTQYF. The CDR3, as DNA: TGCGCCAGCAGTCAACCGCCCCCCACAGATACGCAGTATTTT. The chain uses TRBV23-1 and TRBJ2-3; D gene ambiguous. TRBV23-1 belongs to the ORF category, with a function that is uncertain. The CDR3 is 14 residues long. Trimming took 2 bases from V and 2 from J, leaving 8 bases between them.

The rearrangement joins TRBV7-9 to TRBJ2-3; D perhaps matches TRBD2 (5 bases). The V gene's germline CDR1 is SEHNR and CDR2 FQNEAQ (reference sequence). Deletions cut 4 bases from V and 5 bases from J, with 13 bases between. CDR3 size: 14 residues. In DNA form, the CDR3 reads TGTGCCAGCAGCTCGCGAATCGGGGAAGATACGCAGTATTTT. It encodes CASSSRIGEDTQYF.

This clonotype appeared many times. For the CDR3, the DNA is TGTGCCAGCAGCGTAGGGGAGGGAGGGGTGTCTGAAGCTTTCTTT. Translated, it gives CASSVGEGGVSEAFF. V and J are TRBV9 and TRBJ1-1, with a possible D match to TRBD1 (5 bases). The CDR3 spans 15 residues. Trimming stripped 0 bases from V and 6 bases from J, with 15 bases between. Germline V lookup: CDR1 SGDLS, CDR2 YYNGEE.

The V gene is TRBV7-2, the J gene TRBJ2-3, with a weak D call TRBD1 (6 bases). V was clipped by 4 bases and J by 2 bases, with 16 bases between them. Germline lookup yields CDR1 SGHTA and CDR2 FQGNSA. This CDR3 has 16 amino acids. The CDR3 protein is CASSSGASLVTDTQYF. For the CDR3, the DNA is TGTGCCAGCAGCTCAGGGGCTAGCCTCGTCACAGATACGCAGTATTTT.

This clonotype has just a few counts. This chain uses TRBV29-1 with TRBJ2-3; D is undetermined. Trimming cost V 8 bases and J 1 base, with 10 bases left between them. Germline V gene data show CDR1 as SQVTM and CDR2 as ANQGSEA. CDR3 length: 12 amino acids. As DNA, the CDR3 is TGCAGCCTTGCGGACGGCACAGATACGCAGTATTTT. Translated: CSLADGTDTQYF.

Only a few counts were recorded for this clonotype. The CDR3 nucleotides read TGCAGTGCTATGGTCGGGACTAGCGGCTATACGCAGTATTTT. Residues: CSAMVGTSGYTQYF. V gene TRBV20-1 combines with J gene TRBJ2-3, with TRBD2 matching over 11 bases. Germline V gene sequence: CDR1 DFQATT, CDR2 SNEGSKA (reference sequence). V lost 4 bases, J lost 7 bases, and 7 bases stayed unmatched. The CDR3 totals 14 residues.

The V gene is TRBV28, the J gene TRBJ2-1; no clear D gene. Looked up from germline, CDR1 is MDHEN and CDR2 is SYDVKM. CDR3 size: 14 residues. V lost 2 bases and J lost 0, with 5 bases in between. The CDR3 protein is CASSLLSSYNEQFF. DNA of the CDR3: TGTGCCAGCAGTTTACTGAGCTCCTACAATGAGCAGTTCTTC. Full variable domain (rest looked up from reference TRBV28 and TRBJ2-1): DVKVTQSSRYLVKRTGEKVFLECVQDMDHENMFWYRQDPGLGLRLIYFSYDVKMKEKGDIPEGYSVSREKKERFSLILESASTNQTSMYLCASSLLSSYNEQFFGPGTRLTVL.